In this sample, the clone carrying this TCR beta chain turned up many times. TCRdb fed the 5' RACE reads into MiXCR, producing one record per CDR3 protein. This sample has roughly 45,000 distinct CDR3 sequences, with approximately 28% found just once. The CDR3 is made up of 12 amino acids. V was trimmed by 5 bases and J by 9 bases, leaving 8 bases between them. Material for sequencing was tumor-infiltrating memory CD4+ T cells sorted from the breast tumor. The subset was: memory CD4+ T cells, CD4+CD45RO+CD25-. The receptor was isolated from a female donor with breast cancer. This rearrangement joins TRBV12-3 or TRBV12-4 to TRBJ1-6; D ambiguous. The CDR3 bases are TGTGCCAGCAGTCGGCCCAGTTCACCCCTCCACTTT. Translated, it gives CASSRPSSPLHF.